This T cell receptor beta chain was observed in a study of T-cell memory formation after mild COVID-19. Regarding the study as a whole: Pre-infection memory showed some responding clones, and this suggested that cross-reactive memory joined. Mainly CM and EM harbored the contracting CD4+ clones; mainly EMRA harbored the CD8+ ones.

The CDR3 has 13 amino acids. It was 5'RACE with constant-segment primers that produced the TCR alpha and TCR beta cDNA libraries, which carried sample barcodes and UMIs. TCRdb called the 5' RACE reads again in MiXCR, with one record for every CDR3 protein. The sample holds a few hundred thousand distinct CDR3 sequences, approximately 10% seen once. In this sample, this clonotype turned up a few times. Its antigen is not identified. Specimen: PBMCs or a T cell subset sorted from them (not recorded which). The TCR originated in a man aged 18 to 29 who had mild COVID-19 (a few samples of this study predate the infection). Cell type and time point are not known. The chain is built from TRBV21-1 and TRBJ2-1; TRBD1 is the table's D call, not checked against the DNA. TRBV21-1 is listed as a pseudogene. This CDR3 reads CASSDSRDNEQFF. The CDR3 nucleotides read TGTGCCAGCAGCGACAGTCGGGACAATGAGCAGTTCTTC.